Listed below are T cell receptor beta chains from one sample, sequenced in a study of beta chain features in type 1 diabetes. The protocol was immunoSEQ multiplex PCR, while the TCRdb copy is restricted to in-frame clones and leaves out a portion. The top ten hold about 0.044% of the sample, which has fewer than 350,000 clones, 20% seen once. The specimen was naive CD4+ T cells from blood. These receptor sequences come from a woman aged 18-30 years in good health. The CDR3 runs from the conserved cysteine through the conserved F or W. Each record gives: CDR3 DNA, CDR3 protein, D gene, clone size, V gene, J gene. D genes are given only for firm matches. Part of the rows lack a size; the others show once, few, many or a class for expanded clones.

CDR3nt: TGTGCCAGCAGCCTACCCTCCCAGTTCTTC
CDR3aa: CASSLPSQFF
d_gene: NA
abundance: NA
v_gene: TRBV11-1
j_gene: TRBJ2-1

CDR3nt: TGTGCCTGGAGGGATAGCGGGGGAGGAGGAAAGACCCAGTACTTC
CDR3aa: CAWRDSGGGGKTQYF
d_gene: TRBD2
abundance: NA
v_gene: TRBV30
j_gene: TRBJ2-5

CDR3nt: TGTGCCAGTAGGCTCGGGAGCGGGACCACAGATACGCAGTATTTT
CDR3aa: CASRLGSGTTDTQYF
d_gene: TRBD2
abundance: NA
v_gene: TRBV19
j_gene: TRBJ2-3

CDR3nt: TGCGCCAGCAGCTTGGCGCCAGACACTGAAGCTTTCTTT
CDR3aa: CASSLAPDTEAFF
d_gene: NA
abundance: NA
v_gene: TRBV5-1
j_gene: TRBJ1-1

CDR3nt: TGTGCCAGCCCTCCGGGGGGCGGCAAACACTATAATTCACCCCTCCACTTT
CDR3aa: CASPPGGGKHYNSPLHF
d_gene: NA
abundance: few
v_gene: TRBV27
j_gene: TRBJ1-6

CDR3nt: TGTGCCAGCACCGGCGGGGGGCTTGGGGCCAACGTCCTGACTTTC
CDR3aa: CASTGGGLGANVLTF
d_gene: TRBD2
abundance: few
v_gene: TRBV5-4
j_gene: TRBJ2-6

CDR3nt: TGTGCCAGCAGTTACGGGGACAGGGTTGAAAAACTGTTTTTT
CDR3aa: CASSYGDRVEKLFF
d_gene: TRBD1
abundance: few
v_gene: TRBV6-5
j_gene: TRBJ1-4

CDR3nt: TGCAGCGTAGCTGAACAGGGGCATAGCAATCAGCCCCAGCATTTT
CDR3aa: CSVAEQGHSNQPQHF
d_gene: TRBD1
abundance: few
v_gene: TRBV29-1
j_gene: TRBJ1-5

CDR3nt: TGTGCCAGCAGAGGGGGAAATGAAAAACTGTTTTTT
CDR3aa: CASRGGNEKLFF
d_gene: NA
abundance: NA
v_gene: TRBV2
j_gene: TRBJ1-4

CDR3nt: TGTGCCAGCAGCACCCAAGCGGGGGGGCCCCACGAGCAGTACTTC
CDR3aa: CASSTQAGGPHEQYF
d_gene: TRBD2
abundance: few
v_gene: TRBV7-3
j_gene: TRBJ2-7

CDR3nt: TGTGCCAGCAGTTACTCGCGAGGCACAGATACGCAGTATTTT
CDR3aa: CASSYSRGTDTQYF
d_gene: NA
abundance: NA
v_gene: TRBV6-5
j_gene: TRBJ2-3

CDR3nt: TGTGCCAGCAGCCCCCAGGGCGGAGGCGGGGGAGAGACCCAGTACTTC
CDR3aa: CASSPQGGGGGETQYF
d_gene: TRBD2
abundance: few
v_gene: TRBV9
j_gene: TRBJ2-5

CDR3nt: TGTGCCCGCTTGGGGGACAGGGTCGATGAGCAGTTCTTC
CDR3aa: CARLGDRVDEQFF
d_gene: TRBD1
abundance: NA
v_gene: TRBV19
j_gene: TRBJ2-1

CDR3nt: TGCGCCAGCAGTCAATCAAGCAGGGACTACGAGGACGAGCAGTACTTC
CDR3aa: CASSQSSRDYEDEQYF
d_gene: TRBD2
abundance: NA
v_gene: TRBV23-1
j_gene: TRBJ2-7

CDR3nt: TGTGCCAGCAGCCAAGGGGGACTTAACACCGGGGAGCTGTTTTTT
CDR3aa: CASSQGGLNTGELFF
d_gene: NA
abundance: NA
v_gene: TRBV4-2
j_gene: TRBJ2-2

CDR3nt: TGCGCCAGCAGCTTGGACCCCGAGAACGGAAACACCATATATTTT
CDR3aa: CASSLDPENGNTIYF
d_gene: NA
abundance: few
v_gene: TRBV5-1
j_gene: TRBJ1-3

CDR3nt: TGTGCCAGCAGTCTGATGAGTAATGCTGAAGCTTTCTTT
CDR3aa: CASSLMSNAEAFF
d_gene: NA
abundance: NA
v_gene: TRBV6-5
j_gene: TRBJ1-1

CDR3nt: TGTGCCTGGCAATGGGGCGGGAGGGCCGATCCCCACACAGATACGCAGTATTTT
CDR3aa: CAWQWGGRADPHTDTQYF
d_gene: TRBD2
abundance: NA
v_gene: TRBV30
j_gene: TRBJ2-3

CDR3nt: TGTGCCAGCAGTTTATCCGGTGAGCAGTTCTTC
CDR3aa: CASSLSGEQFF
d_gene: NA
abundance: few
v_gene: TRBV2
j_gene: TRBJ2-1

CDR3nt: TGTGCCAGCAGCCAAGATTTAGGACAACTGCAATTCTTC
CDR3aa: CASSQDLGQLQFF
d_gene: NA
abundance: NA
v_gene: TRBV14
j_gene: TRBJ2-1

CDR3nt: TGTGCCAGCTCCCCAGGGACACCGAGCAAAAACATTCAGTACTTC
CDR3aa: CASSPGTPSKNIQYF
d_gene: NA
abundance: NA
v_gene: TRBV18
j_gene: TRBJ2-4

CDR3nt: TGCGCCAGCAGCTTGATCGGGGAGGGCCAGTACTTC
CDR3aa: CASSLIGEGQYF
d_gene: TRBD2
abundance: few
v_gene: TRBV5-1
j_gene: TRBJ2-5

CDR3nt: TGTGCCAGCAGCTTAATCGCGCGGACAAGCTCCTACGAGCAGTACTTC
CDR3aa: CASSLIARTSSYEQYF
d_gene: NA
abundance: once
v_gene: TRBV7-2
j_gene: TRBJ2-7

CDR3nt: TGTGCCACCAGCAGAGATCTGGGCCCCTACGAGCAGTACTTC
CDR3aa: CATSRDLGPYEQYF
d_gene: NA
abundance: NA
v_gene: TRBV15
j_gene: TRBJ2-7

CDR3nt: TGTGCCAGCAGTGAAGTTGTTGTTGAGACAGGCCTCTATGGCTACACCTTC
CDR3aa: CASSEVVVETGLYGYTF
d_gene: NA
abundance: NA
v_gene: TRBV25-1
j_gene: TRBJ1-2

CDR3nt: TGCGCCAGCAGCTTGGCATATAATTCACCCCTCCACTTT
CDR3aa: CASSLAYNSPLHF
d_gene: NA
abundance: NA
v_gene: TRBV5-1
j_gene: TRBJ1-6

CDR3nt: TGTGCCAGCAGTTACCGAGGCGGGGGAGAGACCCAGTACTTC
CDR3aa: CASSYRGGGETQYF
d_gene: TRBD2
abundance: NA
v_gene: TRBV6-6
j_gene: TRBJ2-5

CDR3nt: TGTGCCTCGACTTCCCTGGGTTCACCCCTCCACTTT
CDR3aa: CASTSLGSPLHF
d_gene: NA
abundance: few
v_gene: TRBV30
j_gene: TRBJ1-6

CDR3nt: TGTGCCAGCAGCCCTCGGACTAGCGGGGGGCGCACAGATACGCAGTATTTT
CDR3aa: CASSPRTSGGRTDTQYF
d_gene: TRBD2
abundance: NA
v_gene: TRBV7-9
j_gene: TRBJ2-3

CDR3nt: TGTGCCAGCTCACCACCAGGGACTAGCGTCCAAGAGACCCAGTACTTC
CDR3aa: CASSPPGTSVQETQYF
d_gene: TRBD2
abundance: NA
v_gene: TRBV18
j_gene: TRBJ2-5

CDR3nt: TGCAGCGTTGAAAGGAGCGGGGGCTACACCTTC
CDR3aa: CSVERSGGYTF
d_gene: NA
abundance: few
v_gene: TRBV29-1
j_gene: TRBJ1-2

CDR3nt: TGTGCCAGCAGTGGGTCTTTCAAGCCGGGCAATCAGCCCCAGCATTTT
CDR3aa: CASSGSFKPGNQPQHF
d_gene: NA
abundance: NA
v_gene: TRBV6-1
j_gene: TRBJ1-5

CDR3nt: TGTGCCTGGAGTCTGGGACTAGCGGGCGAGCAGTACTTC
CDR3aa: CAWSLGLAGEQYF
d_gene: TRBD2
abundance: few
v_gene: TRBV30
j_gene: TRBJ2-7

CDR3nt: TGTGCCAGCAGCTTAGATGCGGGACAGGGGTCGACTGAAGCTTTCTTT
CDR3aa: CASSLDAGQGSTEAFF
d_gene: TRBD1
abundance: NA
v_gene: TRBV7-9
j_gene: TRBJ1-1

CDR3nt: TGCAGCGTTGACTCACAGGCGAACACTGAAGCTTTCTTT
CDR3aa: CSVDSQANTEAFF
d_gene: NA
abundance: NA
v_gene: TRBV29-1
j_gene: TRBJ1-1

CDR3nt: TGTGCCACCAGCAGAGATAGTTGGACGAGGACAGACAAAAACATTCAGTACTTC
CDR3aa: CATSRDSWTRTDKNIQYF
d_gene: NA
abundance: NA
v_gene: TRBV15
j_gene: TRBJ2-4

CDR3nt: TGTGCCAGTAGTGCCATACCCCAGTCGCGGGAGACCCAGTACTTC
CDR3aa: CASSAIPQSRETQYF
d_gene: NA
abundance: NA
v_gene: TRBV19
j_gene: TRBJ2-5

CDR3nt: TGTGCCAGCTCACCGGGACAGGGTACTAACTATGGCTACACCTTC
CDR3aa: CASSPGQGTNYGYTF
d_gene: TRBD1
abundance: NA
v_gene: TRBV18
j_gene: TRBJ1-2